This T cell receptor beta chain was recovered during a study of T cell responses to AZD1222 COVID-19 vaccine. Trimming pared 2 bases from V and 12 bases from J, leaving 16 bases between. Germline assignment: CDR1 SGHTA and CDR2 FQGNSA. CDR3 size: 13 residues. Profiling relied on immunoSEQ multiplex PCR, and the TCRdb table lists in-frame clones only, not all of them. The data show approximately 150,000 clones, 94% seen once. The source of this sequence is an adult who received the AZD1222 COVID-19 vaccine. Sequenced here: peripheral blood, sampled 28 days after the second AZD1222 dose. The rearrangement uses TRBV7-2 and TRBJ1-2; a possible D gene is TRBD1 (6 bases). Here the CDR3 reads CASSLQGTTRDTF. CDR3 in DNA: TGTGCCAGCAGCTTACAGGGGACAACGCGAGACACCTTC.